The TCR beta chain described here comes from a study of cytomegalovirus exposure and HLA in healthy donors. Findings of the study overall: First-cohort TCR clusters were later found to tend to co-occur in the 120 validation repertoires.

Profiled with immunoSEQ multiplex PCR; TCRdb holds only in-frame clones, not every one. The data contain 160,000 or so clones, more than 75% of them singletons. Comment on this clone: Its antigen is still unknown.

V lost 3 bases to trimming and J lost 3 bases; unmatched junction nucleotides: 8. The germline gives CDR1 SGDLS, CDR2 YYNGEE. The CDR3 loop spans 15 amino acids. The sequence was collected from a man between 18 and 29 years old in good health and CMV-seronegative. The rearrangement joins TRBV9 to TRBJ2-7, with 8 positions matching TRBD1. The specimen was PBMCs. The CDR3 DNA sequence: TGTGCCAGCAGCGGAGACAGGGGTTCCCTCTACGAGCAGTACTTC. Its translation: CASSGDRGSLYEQYF.